A selection of T cell receptor beta chains follows, all from one sample in a study of shared clonotypes between healthy human individuals. Profiled with immunoSEQ multiplex PCR; TCRdb holds only in-frame clones, not every one. The profile covers 2 million to 2.5 million clones, with about 90% appearing a single time and approximately 0.41% taken by the ten largest. The sample consisted of naive CD4+ T cells from PBMCs. Source of these receptors: a man between 18 and 35 years old in good health. Some clones in this sample may be carry-over from other donors' samples. Each CDR3 is given with its conserved first and last residue. A D gene is named only where the DNA matches it firmly. A row's size may be missing; if present it is once, few, many or a size class.

V gene	J gene	clone size	D gene	CDR3 protein	CDR3 DNA
TRBV30	TRBJ2-5	.	.	CAWSVGETQYF	TGTGCCTGGAGTGTGGGCGAGACCCAGTACTTC
TRBV2	TRBJ2-1	.	TRBD2	CASWTGTSGSSARQFF	TGTGCCAGCTGGACCGGGACTAGCGGATCATCGGCCCGGCAGTTCTTC
TRBV6-1	TRBJ1-3	.	.	CASNPGASSGNTIYF	TGTGCCAGCAACCCCGGGGCCAGTTCTGGAAACACCATATATTTT
TRBV5-1	TRBJ1-5	.	.	CASSLGGAQPQHF	TGCGCCAGCAGCTTGGGGGGCGCTCAGCCCCAGCATTTT
TRBV2	TRBJ2-5	.	.	CASTALQETQYF	TGTGCCAGCACGGCCCTCCAAGAGACCCAGTACTTC
TRBV7-9	TRBJ1-2	.	.	CASSVTGTMGYTF	TGTGCCAGCAGCGTAACCGGGACTATGGGCTACACCTTC
TRBV28	TRBJ2-5	.	TRBD1	CASSQGQGETQYF	TGTGCCAGCAGCCAGGGACAGGGGGAGACCCAGTACTTC
TRBV2	TRBJ1-2	.	.	CASPLTGRGWGYGYTF	TGTGCCAGCCCTCTCACTGGCAGGGGATGGGGCTATGGCTACACCTTC
TRBV15	TRBJ2-3	once	TRBD1	CATRTGVADTQYF	TGTGCCACCCGGACAGGGGTTGCAGATACGCAGTATTTT
TRBV5-1	TRBJ2-3	.	TRBD2	CASSLALAGSADTQYF	TGCGCCAGCAGCTTGGCTCTAGCGGGAAGCGCAGATACGCAGTATTTT
TRBV5-1	TRBJ1-2	once	.	CASAPADPNYGYTF	TGCGCCAGCGCCCCGGCAGATCCTAACTATGGCTACACCTTC
TRBV28	TRBJ2-7	.	.	CASSGRRVVYEQYF	TGTGCCAGCAGTGGTCGGCGGGTCGTATACGAGCAGTACTTC
TRBV5-6	TRBJ1-5	.	.	CASSVRSGTDTTSNQPQHF	TGTGCCAGCAGCGTAAGGTCCGGGACGGACACCACGAGCAATCAGCCCCAGCATTTT
TRBV15	TRBJ1-1	.	.	CATSRDPQGITEAFF	TGTGCCACCAGCAGAGATCCTCAGGGGATCACTGAAGCTTTCTTT
TRBV5-4	TRBJ2-1	.	.	CASSSNYDEQFF	TGTGCCAGCAGCTCCAATTACGATGAGCAGTTCTTC
TRBV12-5	TRBJ2-1	.	.	CASGEGDEQFF	TGTGCTAGTGGGGAAGGGGATGAGCAGTTCTTC
TRBV7-2	TRBJ1-1	few	.	CASSLSREVEAFF	TGTGCCAGCAGCTTATCCCGAGAAGTTGAAGCTTTCTTT
TRBV2	TRBJ1-1	many	.	CAGEHLLRDAFF	TGTGCCGGCGAACATCTTCTCCGGGACGCTTTCTTT
TRBV6-5	TRBJ2-7	few	.	CASSYSHLGAYEQYF	TGTGCCAGCAGTTACTCTCATCTGGGAGCCTACGAGCAGTACTTC
TRBV28	TRBJ1-1	.	TRBD1	CASSPRDRLNTEAFF	TGTGCCAGCAGTCCGAGGGACAGACTGAACACTGAAGCTTTCTTT
TRBV5-1	TRBJ2-3	once	.	CASNAAGSTDTQYF	TGCGCCAGCAACGCGGCGGGGAGCACAGATACGCAGTATTTT